What follows describes a single T cell receptor (beta chain). Its cognate antigen is unknown. V lost 9 bases and J lost 6; bases outside the gene matches: 5. Germline assignment: CDR1 LNHDA and CDR2 SQIVND (reference sequence). The CDR3 totals 13 residues. Clones were read by immunoSEQ multiplex PCR, and TCRdb kept only the in-frame ones, dropping some. The table shows 200,000 to 300,000 clones, with about 90% occurring only once. Separation from the roughly 700-subject first cohort characterized the roughly 120-subject validation cohort, to which the donors belonged. These data belong to a study of cytomegalovirus exposure and HLA in healthy donors. Study-wide findings and caveats: Cytomegalovirus association was assigned to 150 to 200 TCR beta chains.

Material: PBMCs. The chain has TRBV19 and TRBJ1-5; 10 bases are a match to TRBD1. This clonotype originated in a man younger than 35 in good health and CMV-seropositive. CDR3 residues: CASRDRGLQPQHF. The CDR3 DNA follows: TGTGCCAGCCGAGACAGGGGGCTTCAGCCCCAGCATTTT.